Below are 29 T cell receptor beta chains sequenced from a single sample in a study of beta chain features in type 1 diabetes. The sequenced template was cDNA made from the entire isolated RNA. The data were produced by immunoSEQ multiplex PCR, yet TCRdb's version contains in-frame clones alone and is incomplete. The sample has 810,000 or so clones, roughly a sixth seen once. The sequenced material came from naive CD4+ T cells from blood. These receptors originate from a woman between 18 and 29 years old in good health.

This rearrangement joins TRBV6-6 to TRBJ1-1; D ambiguous. The CDR3 runs to 12 residues. Germline V gene lookup returns CDR1 MNHNY and CDR2 SVGAGI (reference sequence). V was trimmed by 5 bases and J by 11 bases, leaving 15 bases between them. The CDR3 is CASSNSASSAFF. DNA for the CDR3: TGTGCCAGCAGTAATTCCGCTTCATCGGCTTTCTTT.

This clone was observed a few times. J is TRBJ2-5 and V is TRBV7-2; D uncertain. V dropped 4 bases and J dropped 9 bases, with 12 bases sitting between them. Per the germline V gene, CDR1 is SGHTA and CDR2 is FQGNSA. This CDR3 spans 12 amino acids. The CDR3 bases are TGTGCCAGCAGCTACTTCGGGCAGTCCCAGTACTTC. Translating it yields CASSYFGQSQYF.

This clone was found once. This chain connects TRBV6-6 to TRBJ2-1; D unresolved. Trimming left V 7 bases short and J 7 bases short, with 8 bases between. This CDR3 spans 11 amino acids. Germline V gives CDR1 MNHNY, CDR2 SVGAGI (reference sequence). CDR3 protein: CASTYWNEQFF. The CDR3 DNA reads TGTGCCAGCACCTACTGGAATGAGCAGTTCTTC.

V and J are TRBV9 and TRBJ2-2; 9 bases agree with TRBD1. The CDR3 runs 15 residues. Germline loops: CDR1 SGDLS, CDR2 YYNGEE. Germline trimming cut 3 bases from V and 4 bases from J; bases unmatched to any gene: 4. The CDR3 loop is CASSGYRGRTGELFF. CDR3 in DNA: TGTGCCAGCAGCGGATACAGGGGGCGCACCGGGGAGCTGTTTTTT.

The chain recombines TRBV21-1 with TRBJ2-5. TRBV21-1 corresponds to a pseudogene. There are 14 residues in the CDR3. In DNA form, the CDR3 reads TGTGCCAGCAGCAAAGTCGGCAGTTGGGAGACCCAGTACTTC. Its protein is CASSKVGSWETQYF.

The chain links TRBV4-3 to TRBJ1-1, with 7 bases matching TRBD1. The ends lost 1 base at V and 0 bases at J; junction bases unmatched: 2. The germline CDR1 and CDR2 sequences are LGHNA and YSLEER. The CDR3 contains 15 residues. Here the CDR3 reads CASSQGDRVNTEAFF. The CDR3 DNA reads as TGCGCCAGCAGCCAAGGAGACAGGGTGAACACTGAAGCTTTCTTT.

This clone appeared a few times. The chain recombines TRBV18 with TRBJ2-3, with 9 positions matching TRBD1. Trimming cost V 2 bases and J 1 base; bases outside gene matches: 7. CDR3 length: 17 amino acids. Germline assignment: CDR1 KGHSH and CDR2 LQKENI. As DNA, the CDR3 is TGTGCCAGCTCACCATTTACAGGGGGCGGCGGCACAGATACGCAGTATTTT. Translated, it gives CASSPFTGGGGTDTQYF.

The chain links TRBV7-2 to TRBJ2-5, with TRBD1 matching 7 bases. This CDR3 comprises 16 residues. Germline loops: CDR1 SGHTA, CDR2 FQGNSA. With 5 bases clipped from V and 3 bases from J, the junction kept 12 bases outside the gene matches. The CDR3 DNA is TGTGCCAGCAGCCAAGGGACAGTAGCAGGCAAAGAGACCCAGTACTTC. Translating it yields CASSQGTVAGKETQYF.

V is TRBV28 and J is TRBJ2-7, with 10 bases matching TRBD2. The ends lost 5 bases at V and 0 bases at J; junction bases unmatched: 4. From germline, CDR1 is MDHEN and CDR2 SYDVKM. The CDR3 length is 15 residues. This chain's CDR3 is CASSDSGRSSYEQYF. The CDR3 bases are TGTGCCAGCAGTGATAGCGGGAGGTCCTCCTACGAGCAGTACTTC.

This clone was detected only a few times. The chain is built from TRBV5-6 and TRBJ2-3, with D maybe TRBD1 (5 bases). V lost 0 bases and J 8 bases, leaving 7 bases between the germline ends. The CDR3 sequence is 12 residues long. CDR1 and CDR2 from the germline V gene are SGHDT and YYEEEE. The chain's CDR3 is CASSLDRFTQYF. DNA of the CDR3: TGTGCCAGCAGCTTGGACAGGTTTACGCAGTATTTT. The whole variable domain, remainder taken from reference TRBV5-6 and TRBJ2-3, is DAGVTQSPTHLIKTRGQQVTLRCSPKSGHDTVSWYQQALGQGPQFIFQYYEEEERQRGNFPDRFSGHQFPNYSSELNVNALLLGDSALYLCASSLDRFTQYFGPGTRLTVL.

This clone was recorded a few times. The genes are TRBV5-4 and TRBJ1-4; the D is unclear. V lost 0 bases and J 5 bases, leaving 5 bases between the germline ends. Germline values: CDR1 SGHNT, CDR2 YYREEE (reference sequence). This CDR3 has 13 amino acids. CDR3 sequence reads: CASSLDANEKLFF. The CDR3, as DNA: TGTGCCAGCAGCTTGGACGCGAATGAAAAACTGTTTTTT.

This rearrangement joins TRBV7-2 to TRBJ1-5; D uncertain. Trimming took 1 base from V and 0 from J, leaving 7 bases between them. The CDR3 has 15 residues. Germline V gene sequence: CDR1 SGHTA, CDR2 FQGNSA. CDR3 region: CASSLVGLSNQPQHF. CDR3 DNA sequence: TGTGCCAGCAGCTTAGTAGGTCTTAGCAATCAGCCCCAGCATTTT.

The CDR3 protein is CASNGDPYEQYF. The CDR3 bases are TGTGCCAGCAATGGGGATCCCTACGAGCAGTACTTC. The J gene is TRBJ2-7, the V gene TRBV6-6, with D hard to call. The CDR3 runs to 12 residues. The V end was cut by 7 bases, the J end by 2 bases, with 9 bases between. The germline CDR1 and CDR2 sequences are MNHNY and SVGAGI (reference sequence).

This clone came up a few times. At the DNA level, this CDR3 is encoded by other sequences in the same sample as well. The V and J genes are TRBV5-4 and TRBJ2-7; 13 nucleotides match TRBD2. J gave up 2 bases and V 3 bases, and 2 bases lay outside the gene matches. CDR3 size: 15 residues. In germline, CDR1 is SGHNT, CDR2 YYREEE (reference sequence). The CDR3 sequence is CASSSGLAGTYEQYF. The CDR3 DNA sequence: TGTGCCAGCAGCTCGGGACTAGCGGGGACCTACGAGCAGTACTTC.

Notes on this clone: The sample has other DNA sequences that encode this CDR3 too. This chain links TRBV5-1 with TRBJ1-4; 7 bases map to TRBD1. CDR1 is SGHRS, CDR2 YFSETQ, per germline. J lost 8 bases, V lost 0 bases, and 4 bases had no gene match. CDR3 size: 14 residues. For the CDR3, the DNA is TGCGCCAGCAGCTTGGACAGGGGAGGCGAAAAACTGTTTTTT. Translating gives CASSLDRGGEKLFF.

The CDR3: CASSVVTTGQGYTF. In DNA form, the CDR3 reads TGTGCCAGCAGCGTAGTTACCACAGGGCAAGGCTACACCTTC. The chain is built from TRBV9 and TRBJ1-2; D perhaps matches TRBD1 (6 bases). From germline, CDR1 is SGDLS and CDR2 YYNGEE. The CDR3 runs to 14 residues. The V end was cut by 0 bases, the J end by 8 bases, with 14 bases between.

In its sample, this clone was seen a few times. The chain combines TRBV7-6 with TRBJ2-5, with TRBD2 matching over 8 bases. Per germline, CDR1 SGHVS and CDR2 FNYEAQ. After removal of 2 bases from V and 5 bases from J, the junction contained 7 bases not matched to a gene. The CDR3 contains 15 residues. CDR3 in DNA: TGTGCCAGCAGCTTAACGGGACTAGTCTTTGAGACCCAGTACTTC. This codes for CASSLTGLVFETQYF.

This clone was detected a few times. The J gene is TRBJ2-7, the V gene TRBV6-6; 7 bases map to TRBD1. With V trimmed by 8 bases and J by 0 bases, 7 bases remained unmatched. There are 14 residues in the CDR3. Germline CDR1 MNHNY, CDR2 SVGAGI (reference sequence). The CDR3 coding sequence is TGTGCCAGCGACGTACAGGGGAGCTCCTACGAGCAGTACTTC. Protein product: CASDVQGSSYEQYF.

CDR3 in amino acids: CASSQTGPGGGLTDTQYF. Here the CDR3 DNA reads TGTGCCAGCTCACAAACCGGTCCGGGAGGAGGACTTACAGATACGCAGTATTTT. The rearrangement joins TRBV18 to TRBJ2-3; 7 bases match TRBD2. Germline V gives CDR1 KGHSH, CDR2 LQKENI. Unmatched junction bases numbered 16, after V lost 4 bases and J lost 3 bases. This CDR3 spans 18 amino acids.

This chain connects TRBV14 to TRBJ2-7; 10 nucleotides match TRBD2. This CDR3 region has 14 residues. Per germline, CDR1 SGHDN and CDR2 FVKESK. J gave up 3 bases and V 5 bases, and 4 bases lay outside the gene matches. The CDR3 nucleotides are TGTGCCAGCAGCAGGGGACTAGCGTTCTACGAGCAGTACTTC. The encoded protein is CASSRGLAFYEQYF.

This clone was detected a few times. The chain carries TRBV21-1 and TRBJ2-7. TRBV21-1 has pseudogene status. This CDR3 comprises 18 residues. The CDR3 DNA sequence: TGTGCCAGCAGCAAAGTTCCAGGGCCGGGGATTACGTCCTACGAGCAGTACTTC. Amino acids: CASSKVPGPGITSYEQYF.

The V call is TRBV16, the J call TRBJ2-7, with D possibly matching TRBD1 (5 bases). The CDR3 consists of 14 residues. CDR1 is KGHSY, CDR2 FQNENV, per germline. V lost 0 bases to trimming and J lost 3 bases, with 9 bases between them. Here the CDR3 reads CASSQSGRDYEQYF. Written as DNA, the CDR3 is TGTGCCAGCAGCCAATCGGGCAGGGACTACGAGCAGTACTTC.

The chain combines TRBV11-2 with TRBJ2-4; TRBD1 is a possible D gene (6 bases). The germline CDR1 and CDR2 sequences are SGHAT and FQNNGV. The V end was cut by 4 bases, the J end by 0 bases, with 19 bases between. CDR3 length equals 18 residues. The DNA for the CDR3 is TGTGCCAGCAGCTCAATCCGGGGACCCAGGGGAGCCAAAAACATTCAGTACTTC. It specifies CASSSIRGPRGAKNIQYF. Full variable domain (outside the CDR3, taken from reference TRBV11-2 and TRBJ2-4): EAGVAQSPRYKIIEKRQSVAFWCNPISGHATLYWYQQILGQGPKLLIQFQNNGVVDDSQLPKDRFSAERLKGVDSTLKIQPAKLEDSAVYLCASSSIRGPRGAKNIQYFGAGTRLSVL.

V usage is TRBV5-4 and J usage is TRBJ2-7; 9 bases are shared with TRBD1. Looked up from germline, CDR1 is SGHNT and CDR2 is YYREEE (reference sequence). The CDR3 contains 17 residues. With 0 bases clipped from V and 2 bases from J, the junction kept 9 bases outside the gene matches. The chain's CDR3 is CASSLGPGTGTTYEQYF. The CDR3 DNA sequence: TGTGCCAGCAGCTTGGGACCCGGGACAGGGACTACCTACGAGCAGTACTTC.

This clone was seen more than once but under ten times. This chain joins TRBV15 and TRBJ2-1; 8 bases align to TRBD2. The CDR3 covers 15 residues. V lost 1 base, J lost 5 bases, and 4 bases stayed unmatched. Germline values: CDR1 LNHNV, CDR2 YYDKDF (reference sequence). The CDR3 loop reads CATSRGTSGHNEQFF. The CDR3 DNA is TGTGCCACCAGCAGAGGAACTAGCGGTCACAATGAGCAGTTCTTC.

This sequence joins TRBV9 and TRBJ2-3; 8 nucleotides match TRBD2. CDR1 is SGDLS and CDR2 is YYNGEE in the germline V gene. V was pared by 3 bases and J by 2 bases, with 5 bases of the junction left unmatched. The CDR3 loop spans 15 amino acids. The CDR3 region is CASSARAGVTDTQYF. CDR3 in DNA: TGTGCCAGCAGCGCCAGAGCGGGGGTCACAGATACGCAGTATTTT.

In regard to this clone: The same CDR3 also results from other DNA sequences found in this sample. The V and J genes are TRBV28 and TRBJ2-6; tentative D call: TRBD1 (5 bases). This CDR3 has 15 residues. Deletions cut 6 bases from V and 0 bases from J, with 9 bases between. Germline CDR1 and CDR2: MDHEN and SYDVKM. Written as DNA, the CDR3 is TGTGCCAGCAGCCTAGGGGACTCTGGGGCCAACGTCCTGACTTTC. Translation: CASSLGDSGANVLTF.

The CDR3 here is CASSQDRGAREQYF. The DNA for the CDR3 is TGCGCCAGCAGCCAAGATAGGGGGGCTCGGGAGCAGTACTTC. The chain uses TRBV4-3 and TRBJ2-7; D is possibly TRBD1 or TRBD2 (6 bases each). This CDR3 comprises 14 residues. Trimming pared 0 bases from V and 7 bases from J, leaving 13 bases between. CDR1 and CDR2 (germline): LGHNA, YSLEER.

The chain has TRBV6-6 and TRBJ2-5; D remains ambiguous. Trimming took off 4 bases at V and 5 bases at J, with 5 bases between the two ends. CDR1 MNHNY and CDR2 SVGAGI come from the germline V gene (reference sequence). CDR3 length: 11 amino acids. Here the CDR3 DNA reads TGTGCCAGCAGTTGGTCGGAGACCCAGTACTTC. It encodes CASSWSETQYF.